This TCR beta chain was profiled in a study of monozygotic twins with inflammatory bowel disease. Per TCR library, about 3.5 ug of total RNA was used. TCRdb reanalyzed the 5' RACE reads and collapses them to one entry per CDR3 protein, without DNA. Its table lists about 300,000 distinct CDR3 sequences. Study findings and constraints: Patient repertoires may have gained variability from differing immunosuppressive treatments. Especially with disease activity, IBD patients shared fewer clonotypes with others than healthy twins did.

The CDR3 has 13 amino acids. Germline values: CDR1 GTSNPN, CDR2 SVGIG (reference sequence). As to this clonotype: Its antigen is as yet unknown.

The genes are TRBV30 and TRBJ2-5; as DNA is missing, the TRBD1 call by TCRdb cannot be tested. This clonotype was obtained from a human donor with ulcerative colitis or Crohn's disease, or a healthy co-twin of an affected twin (not recorded which). The sample consisted of blood. The CDR3 region is CAWSPDRGETQYF.